This is a list of T cell receptor beta chains from one sample in a study of human T cells and chemical hapten exposure. TCRdb re-analysed the RACE reads in MiXCR, keeping a single row per CDR3 protein. The repertoire has some 400,000 distinct CDR3 sequences, less than 6.5% of them found once; the top ten carry roughly 2.6%. Sequenced here: whole blood, sampled in connection with sensitization to the hapten diphenylcyclopropenone (DPC). The receptors derive from a woman in her forties or fifties with alopecia areata. Some clones in this sample may be carry-over from other donors' samples. The CDR3 runs from the conserved cysteine through the conserved F or W. D genes are given only for firm matches. The size of a clone is reported for some rows only, either as once, few or many, or as a class for expanded clones.

CDR3aa,CDR3nt,j_gene,v_gene,abundance,d_gene
CASGPEGQYF,TGTGCCAGCGGACCAGAGGGGCAGTACTTC,TRBJ2-7,TRBV6-2/TRBV6-3,NA,NA
CAITQLTTGELFF,TGTGCCATCACCCAGCTGACGACCGGGGAGCTGTTTTTT,TRBJ2-2,TRBV10-3,NA,NA
CASSLASIVNTEAFF,TGTGCCAGCAGCTTAGCCAGTATAGTGAACACTGAAGCTTTCTTT,TRBJ1-1,TRBV7-9,NA,NA
CASSPRRATNEKLFF,TGTGCCAGCTCACCCCGCCGAGCAACTAATGAAAAACTGTTTTTT,TRBJ1-4,TRBV18,many,NA
CASSVAGSEQFF,TGTGCCAGCAGCGTAGCTGGGAGTGAGCAGTTCTTC,TRBJ2-1,TRBV9,few,NA
CASSQEVGGGIQYF,TGTGCCAGCAGCCAAGAAGTTGGTGGGGGCATTCAGTACTTC,TRBJ2-4,TRBV4-2,many,NA
CSGGDSGNTIYF,TGCAGCGGTGGCGACTCTGGAAACACCATATATTTT,TRBJ1-3,TRBV29-1,few,NA
CASSQDGRGRGQPQHF,TGTGCCAGCAGCCAAGATGGGAGGGGGCGAGGACAGCCCCAGCATTTT,TRBJ1-5,TRBV4-2,NA,TRBD1
CASTDSLNSPLHF,TGTGCCAGCACGGACAGCCTTAATTCACCCCTCCACTTT,TRBJ1-6,TRBV18,NA,NA
CASRLAAGSFSTDTQYF,TGTGCCAGCAGACTAGCGGCCGGTTCTTTTAGCACAGATACGCAGTATTTT,TRBJ2-3,TRBV6-2/TRBV6-3,many,TRBD2
CSATTPGQGATNEKLFF,TGCAGTGCTACGACTCCGGGACAGGGTGCAACTAATGAAAAACTGTTTTTT,TRBJ1-4,TRBV20-1,many,TRBD1
CASSSPPDGGQYF,TGTGCCAGCAGTTCCCCCCCGGACGGAGGGCAGTACTTC,TRBJ2-7,TRBV28,NA,NA
CASSVPGLEGPGTQYF,TGTGCCAGCAGTGTTCCGGGACTAGAAGGCCCTGGGACCCAGTACTTC,TRBJ2-5,TRBV2,many,TRBD2
CASSPRGTGGSNEQFF,TGTGCCAGCAGCCCTAGAGGAACGGGAGGGTCCAATGAGCAGTTCTTC,TRBJ2-1,TRBV3-1,few,TRBD2
CASSEGLLSGNTIYF,TGTGCCAGCAGTGAGGGACTTCTCTCTGGAAACACCATATATTTT,TRBJ1-3,TRBV2,few,NA
CASKDDDRGTEAFF,TGTGCCAGCAAAGACGACGACAGGGGGACTGAAGCTTTCTTT,TRBJ1-1,TRBV12-3/TRBV12-4,many,TRBD1
CSARGGTSGTNEQFF,TGCAGCGCTCGCGGGGGGACTAGCGGAACCAATGAGCAGTTCTTC,TRBJ2-1,TRBV29-1,many,TRBD2
CASRPTWSGNQPQHF,TGTGCCAGCAGACCTACATGGTCGGGGAATCAGCCCCAGCATTTT,TRBJ1-5,TRBV5-5,many,NA
CASNFGQGDSPLHF,TGTGCCAGCAACTTTGGACAGGGAGACTCACCCCTCCACTTT,TRBJ1-6,TRBV5-6,many,TRBD1
CSVGGQERKTQYF,TGCAGCGTTGGGGGACAGGAGAGGAAGACCCAGTACTTC,TRBJ2-5,TRBV29-1,few,TRBD1
CASSHGTGGGEQYF,TGCGCCAGCAGCCACGGTACCGGGGGAGGAGAGCAGTACTTC,TRBJ2-7,TRBV5-1,few,NA
CAGSRSGDKGEQYF,TGTGCCGGCAGCCGGTCAGGGGATAAGGGCGAGCAGTACTTC,TRBJ2-7,TRBV2,many,NA
CAISLRSSGYSLDTQYF,TGTGCCATCAGCTTGCGGTCTAGCGGTTATTCGCTCGATACGCAGTATTTT,TRBJ2-3,TRBV5-6,NA,TRBD2
CASSLRAFEDEQYF,TGTGCCAGCTCACTGCGCGCTTTCGAGGACGAGCAGTACTTC,TRBJ2-7,TRBV18,many,NA
CASSLRREYEQFF,TGTGCCAGCAGCTTAAGGCGGGAGTACGAGCAGTTCTTC,TRBJ2-1,TRBV7-2,many,TRBD2
CASSEKSAVYF,TGTGCCAGCAGTGAGAAGTCCGCTGTTTACTTC,TRBJ2-5,TRBV2,many,NA
CASVVGTRATEQYF,TGTGCCAGCGTAGTCGGGACTAGGGCTACCGAGCAGTACTTC,TRBJ2-7,TRBV2,many,TRBD2
CSAQQGGNQPQHF,TGCAGTGCTCAACAGGGAGGCAATCAGCCCCAGCATTTT,TRBJ1-5,TRBV20-1,many,NA
CSARDGGHSNQPQHF,TGCAGTGCTAGAGATGGGGGACATAGCAATCAGCCCCAGCATTTT,TRBJ1-5,TRBV20-1,few,NA
CASSGRFIAKNIQYF,TGTGCCAGCTCAGGCAGATTCATAGCCAAAAACATTCAGTACTTC,TRBJ2-4,TRBV21-1,many,NA
CASSLEGSGYNEQFF,TGTGCCAGCAGCTTGGAGGGGTCTGGATACAATGAGCAGTTCTTC,TRBJ2-1,TRBV5-5,many,NA
CASSLAGIGNQPQHF,TGCGCCAGCAGCTTGGCGGGAATCGGCAATCAGCCCCAGCATTTT,TRBJ1-5,TRBV5-1,few,NA
CASGEAGWTEAFF,TGTGCCAGTGGAGAGGCGGGCTGGACTGAAGCTTTCTTT,TRBJ1-1,TRBV2,NA,NA
CASSFRDTEAFF,TGCGCCAGCAGCTTCCGGGACACTGAAGCTTTCTTT,TRBJ1-1,TRBV5-1,many,NA
CSASPRSDSPLHF,TGCAGTGCTAGCCCGCGGTCGGATTCACCCCTCCACTTT,TRBJ1-6,TRBV20-1,NA,NA
CASRRGAYNEQFF,TGTGCCAGCAGAAGAGGAGCCTACAATGAGCAGTTCTTC,TRBJ2-1,TRBV6-5,NA,NA
CASSVEGTDYEQYF,TGTGCCAGCAGCGTAGAGGGAACCGACTACGAGCAGTACTTC,TRBJ2-7,TRBV9,many,NA
CASSESWVEAFF,TGCGCCAGCAGTGAGTCATGGGTTGAAGCTTTCTTT,TRBJ1-1,TRBV10-2,few,NA
CASSKDRVQETQYF,TGTGCCAGCAGTAAGGACAGGGTGCAAGAGACCCAGTACTTC,TRBJ2-5,TRBV6-2/TRBV6-3,many,TRBD1
CASSLNSGGYNEQFF,TGCGCCAGCAGCTTGAATAGCGGGGGGTACAATGAGCAGTTCTTC,TRBJ2-1,TRBV5-1,many,TRBD2
CAISRTSGDNEQYF,TGTGCCATCAGCCGGACTAGCGGGGACAACGAGCAGTACTTC,TRBJ2-7,TRBV10-3,many,TRBD2
CASSPHANYGYTF,TGTGCCAGCAGCCCACATGCTAACTATGGCTACACCTTC,TRBJ1-2,TRBV6-5,few,NA